This T cell receptor beta chain was observed in a study of cytomegalovirus exposure and HLA in healthy donors (dated by TCRdb to about 2017). Background for the entire study: According to an earlier analysis of 587 of the donors, some 180 million T cells yielded 117 million unique TCR beta sequences and about 280 Gb of sequence data. A separate validation cohort of more than 100 different subjects was used in addition to the approximately 610-subject first cohort. Approximately 310 gigabases of sequencing data and 91 million or so unique TCR sequences made up an early release that covered 500 to 650 HLA-typed donors. Typing coverage differed by locus: A, B, C, DRB1 and DQB1 were typed in about 629-630 donors, DQA1 in around 500, DPA1 in 600 to 610, and DPB1 in around 440. In the later analysis, no new phenotypic data were used to find candidate immune exposures; instead, reliance was placed on TCR beta sequences and their occurrence across donors. Of the roughly 410 genotyped donors, roughly 76% were placed in the genetic ancestry cluster associated with self-reported Caucasian donors. In a later genetic analysis, genome-wide SNP genotypes for about three fifths of the roughly 670 donors were used, and that subset was treated as a discovery cohort. Among about 400 genotyped donors of the cohort, an average of around 250,000 unique TCR beta nucleotide sequences was sequenced per donor, of which 15% to 20% were non-productive. Because of strong linkage in the cohort, roughly five DR-DQ haplotypes were treated as single units for association and clustering. To predict cytomegalovirus infection status, the study combined high-throughput TCR immunosequencing, statistical association of individual TCRs with disease status, and machine learning. A later analysis re-examined previously published TCR beta repertoires from about 670 donors and added high-resolution HLA genotyping to investigate patterns of TCR occurrence. The study aimed to test whether cataloging public T cell receptors could reveal signatures of past pathogen exposure. Class I and class II HLA loci were covered by the typing at four-digit resolution. Donor age, sex, ethnicity and CMV serostatus were compiled together with the repertoire data. In an earlier analysis of 587 of the donors, high-throughput TCR beta sequencing was used to judge whether each TCR beta V gene segment behaved as functional or pseudogenic. The T cell repertoires of 666 subjects were profiled by immunosequencing and related to cytomegalovirus serostatus. Every discovery cohort repertoire had been produced on one sequencing platform.

CDR1 and CDR2 (MNHEY, SVGAGI) derive from the germline V gene. Including cysteine and phenylalanine, the CDR3 has 14 amino acids. The read is trimmed to its CDR3 DNA, 42 bases read in frame from base 1. Cut back by 7 bases and 8 bases, the V and J ends lie 17 bases apart. The cohort was made up of roughly 670 healthy bone marrow donors. At the time of sampling, every cohort member was nominally healthy, though immune exposures that went unrecorded were likely present. The donor was CMV seropositive and belonged to the group of about 290 seropositive cohort members. A peripheral blood sample was collected from each donor, and TCR beta sequencing was performed on peripheral blood mononuclear cells. Genomic DNA was extracted from the blood cell samples with the Qiagen DNeasy Blood Extraction Kit. Summary of the overall study and its limitations: In the study, around 150 TCR beta chains were listed as associated with cytomegalovirus. Cytomegalovirus status was reported to be diagnosed by the classifier with high specificity and sensitivity in both the original and validation cohorts. The only immune exposure information available for the cohort was CMV serostatus. In a later analysis, over 15,000 TCR beta sequences were associated with specific HLA alleles at a false discovery rate of 0.05. Most TCR sequences were observed very rarely across donors, whereas some public TCRs were present in many individuals. A later analysis found that most CMV-associated TCR beta chains appeared HLA-restricted, with HLA associations seemingly driven largely by CMV exposure. Because counts were too low, seventeen rarely observed V segments, including chromosome 9 orphons, were left out of the earlier analysis of 587 of the donors. A further reported finding was that TCR beta sequences accurately predicted the HLA-A and HLA-B alleles for most subjects in the first cohort. In a later analysis, HLA-associated TCR beta chains showed more clonal expansion and lower generation probabilities than non-associated chains that were equally common. Because the 87-base-pair reads could not distinguish some IMGT-functional V segments, including TRBV6-2 and TRBV6-3, those segments were excluded. Only TCR beta chains were sequenced in this cohort, and the absence of alpha or paired-chain data limited detectable features. A later genetic analysis associated a missense DCLRE1C variant with V-gene and J-gene trimming of TCR beta chains, and an independent cohort replicated the association. Correlated functional status among segregating V segments might reflect linkage disequilibrium, but an unknown experimental factor could not be ruled out. In a later analysis, TCR association rates were found to vary across HLA loci, with the most associated TCRs seen for DRB1 alleles and the fewest for HLA-C alleles. Compared with the roughly 600-donor mean, donors in an Asian-associated ancestry cluster had fewer N-insertions in productive TCRs, according to a later genetic analysis. In an earlier analysis of approximately 590 of the donors, most TCR beta V segments were observed in productive rearrangements about 87% or about 30% of the time, broadly matching IMGT annotations. According to the authors, the approach could potentially be generalized to other disease states and immunological phenotypes. Because HLA typing was unavailable for some donors at each locus, only the typed subset was used in association tests. A cluster of highly shared sequence variants was judged likely to represent a technical artifact of the sequencing pipeline. When HLA alleles, especially DR and DQ, strongly co-occurred, attributing TCR associations to individual alleles was difficult. According to a later analysis, parvovirus B19, influenza, CMV and Epstein-Barr virus appeared linked to several top co-occurrence clusters. In vitro tests confirmed that a few of the cytomegalovirus-associated TCR beta chains recognize cytomegalovirus antigens. Sequencing depth was assumed to be roughly uniform across donors in the presence/absence analyses, though that assumption may not hold.

Library creation used the immunoSEQ multiplex PCR assay. A mixture of 60 forward primers for TCR Vbeta segments and 13 reverse primers for TCR Jbeta segments was used in the multiplex PCR. A multiplex PCR assay on genomic DNA amplified the CDR3 region of rearranged TCR beta genes. The amplified TCR beta libraries were sequenced on the Illumina HiSeq System as 87-base-pair reads. Concerning the study's data processing: In a later analysis, roughly 80 million unique TCR beta chains were counted across the 500 to 850 repertoires, and roughly 10 million of these chains were shared by at least two donors. Raw reads were error-corrected and collapsed into unique sequences with a nearest-neighbor algorithm that merged closely related sequences to remove PCR and sequencing errors. V, D and J gene segments were assigned by aligning CDR3 sequences to IMGT reference sequences. For a sequence to be retained, a match of at least six nucleotides to both a V gene segment and a J gene segment was required. A rearrangement counted as productive if the CDR3 had no stop codons and remained in frame with V and J, and every other rearrangement counted as non-productive. CDR3 was defined by IMGT convention, running from the second conserved V-encoded cysteine to the conserved J-encoded phenylalanine. Sequences without an unambiguous match to a single V gene segment were excluded from the earlier analysis of approximately 600 of the donors. In an earlier analysis of 450 to 750 of the donors, a V segment was called functional when productive rearrangements were above 56.7%, and segregating when the standard deviation between donors exceeded 5%. To diagnose cytomegalovirus status from the catalog of TCR beta chain sequences, a statistical classification framework was built. In a later analysis, V and J genes were assigned by comparing TCR nucleotide sequences against IMGT/GENE-DB human TR gene sequences. A later analysis assigned CDR3 sequences and most-parsimonious VDJ recombination scenarios with the TCRdist pipeline. In a later analysis, every TCR beta chain was defined by the combination of its CDR3 amino acid sequence and its V-gene family, and reads without a unique V-gene family were dropped. As a way to deal with suspected cross-contamination and a sequencing artifact, a later analysis dropped 500 to 700 nucleotide sequences that were highly shared and had low generation probability. In a later analysis, a clonal expansion index was calculated for each public chain from normalized within-repertoire ranks of inferred template counts. A later analysis computed generation probabilities with a VDJ recombination model fitted to out-of-frame rearrangements, and checked the results against IGoR. Hypergeometric tests were used in a later analysis to score TCR-TCR, TCR-HLA and TCR-CMV co-occurrence, with a repertoire-size bias correction applied to the TCR pairs. A later analysis estimated false discovery rates by permuting HLA or CMV assignments 20 times. In a later analysis, co-occurring TCRs were grouped using DBSCAN, with TCRdist sequence similarity added in when clustering inside HLA-allele-positive subsets. Co-occurrence clustering excluded repertoires with fewer than 30,000 or more than 120,000 public chains, plus five with anomalous nucleotide sharing. TCRdb mirrors the immuneACCESS table, restricted to in-frame sequences. Some clones are absent from its copies; in checked studies, under half trace to an unresolved V gene, and the reason for the others is unknown. That table is the source of V, J and clone size, and D and trimming were worked out from the DNA. The sample yields 90,000 to 110,000 clones; less than 80% were counted once. The ten biggest clones cover 7.7% of the sample.

This clone showed up just a few times. What antigen it recognizes has not been identified. No qualities accompany the bases; no much larger clone lies one base away. Recombination joined TRBV6-5 with TRBJ1-4, and TRBD1 may be the D gene, going by 5 matching bases. The sequence was obtained from a woman in her forties or fifties in good health and CMV-seropositive. Material: PBMCs. The CDR3 reads as follows: CASKGNTPVEKLFF. The sequenced DNA: TGTGCCAGCAAGGGGAACACCCCGGTGGAAAAACTGTTTTTT.